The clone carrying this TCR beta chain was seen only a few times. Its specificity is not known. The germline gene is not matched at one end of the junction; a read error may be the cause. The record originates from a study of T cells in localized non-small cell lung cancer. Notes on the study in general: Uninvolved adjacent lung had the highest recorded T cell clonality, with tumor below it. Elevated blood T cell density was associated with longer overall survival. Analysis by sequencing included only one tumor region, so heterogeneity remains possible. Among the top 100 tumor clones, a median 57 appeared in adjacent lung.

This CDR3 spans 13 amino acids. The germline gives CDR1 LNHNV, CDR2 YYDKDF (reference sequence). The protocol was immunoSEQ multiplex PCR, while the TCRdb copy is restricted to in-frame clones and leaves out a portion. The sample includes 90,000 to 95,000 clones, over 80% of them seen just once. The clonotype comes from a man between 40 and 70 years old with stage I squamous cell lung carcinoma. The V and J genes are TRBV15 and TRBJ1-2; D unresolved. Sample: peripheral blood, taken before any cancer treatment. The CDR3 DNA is TGTGCCACCAGCACGACTCCTAATTATGGCTACACCTTC. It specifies CATSTTPNYGYTF.